Shown below are 25 T cell receptor beta chains from a single sample sequenced in a study of blood T cell repertoires in COVID-19. The assay was immunoSEQ multiplex PCR, and TCRdb's table has in-frame clones only and misses some. The table lists nearly 95,000 clones, 85% to 90% of them singletons. Sequenced input: peripheral blood. These receptors were taken from a human donor with active COVID-19. The donor label of this sample is uncertain.

This chain links TRBV7-9 with TRBJ2-7; 8 bases align to TRBD2. The CDR3 runs 15 residues. The germline V gene has CDR1 SEHNR and CDR2 FQNEAQ (reference sequence). J gave up 3 bases and V 7 bases, and 11 bases lay outside the gene matches. CDR3 nucleotides: TGTGCCAGCACCGACACCGGGACTAGGAACTACGAGCAGTACTTC. It is translated as CASTDTGTRNYEQYF. Based on the CDR3 plus reference TRBV7-9 and TRBJ2-7, the full variable domain is DTGVSQNPRHKITKRGQNVTFRCDPISEHNRLYWYRQTLGQGPEFLTYFQNEAQLEKSRLLSDRFSAERPKGSFSTLEIQRTEQGDSAMYLCASTDTGTRNYEQYFGPGTRLTVT.

V and J are TRBV7-2 and TRBJ1-5; TRBD1 is a possible D gene (6 bases). The CDR3 spans 15 residues. Germline V gene data show CDR1 as SGHTA and CDR2 as FQGNSA. V lost 3 bases to trimming and J lost 1 base, with 10 bases between them. CDR3 sequence (DNA): TGTGCCAGCAGCTTTCAGGGGTCGAGCAATCAGCCCCAGCATTTT. It codes for CASSFQGSSNQPQHF.

The chain links TRBV7-9 to TRBJ1-2; TRBD1 aligns across 9 bases. The CDR3 sequence is 11 residues long. Trimming removed 5 bases from V and 12 bases from J; junction bases left unmatched: 4. Germline V gives CDR1 SEHNR, CDR2 FQNEAQ (reference sequence). CDR3 bases: TGTGCCAGCAGCCTCGGACAGGGGAACACCTTC. This sequence encodes CASSLGQGNTF.

The chain combines TRBV13 with TRBJ2-5, with D possibly being TRBD2 (5 bases). V gave up 5 bases and J gave up 3 bases, with 13 bases separating them. Per the germline V gene, CDR1 is PRHDT and CDR2 is FYEKMQ (reference sequence). There are 14 residues in the CDR3. CDR3 sequence: CASSLRAPEETQYF. As DNA, the CDR3 is TGTGCCAGCAGCCTGAGGGCCCCTGAAGAGACCCAGTACTTC.

The chain employs TRBV6-2 or TRBV6-3 and TRBJ2-5, with TRBD2 identical over 13 bases. The CDR3 contains 16 residues. Germline V gene sequence: CDR1 MNHEY, CDR2 SVGEGT. Trimming took 2 bases from V and 5 from J; bases not matched to a gene: 5. CDR3 amino acids: CASSYTSGGVRETQYF. For the CDR3, the DNA is TGTGCCAGCAGTTACACTAGCGGGGGGGTTCGGGAGACCCAGTACTTC.

The rearrangement links TRBV2 to TRBJ2-1; a possible D gene is TRBD2 (5 bases). The germline V gene encodes CDR1 SNHLY and CDR2 FYNNEI. Trimming took 6 bases from V and 1 from J, leaving 7 bases between them. This CDR3 is built from 13 residues. CDR3 nucleotide sequence: TGTGCCAGCAGGACTATTTCCTACAATGAGCAGTTCTTC. Translated, it gives CASRTISYNEQFF.

This clone was counted a single time. This sequence joins TRBV28 and TRBJ1-1; a possible D gene is TRBD1 (5 bases). CDR1 and CDR2 from the germline V gene are MDHEN and SYDVKM. The length of the CDR3 is 12 residues. The V end lost 2 bases, the J end lost 10 bases, and 11 bases lay between the germline ends. CDR3 protein: CASSLRGSGAFF. The CDR3 bases are TGTGCCAGCAGTTTAAGGGGTTCGGGAGCTTTCTTT. Using reference TRBV28 and TRBJ1-1 for the parts outside the CDR3, the full variable domain is DVKVTQSSRYLVKRTGEKVFLECVQDMDHENMFWYRQDPGLGLRLIYFSYDVKMKEKGDIPEGYSVSREKKERFSLILESASTNQTSMYLCASSLRGSGAFFGQGTRLTVV.

V and J are TRBV6-5 and TRBJ1-1; possible D gene TRBD1, 5 bases. V gave up 7 bases and J gave up 0 bases, with 15 bases separating them. Germline CDR1 is MNHEY and CDR2 is SVGAGI. CDR3 length: 15 residues. CDR3 region: CASNLGEGLNTEAFF. The CDR3 DNA sequence: TGTGCCAGCAACCTTGGGGAGGGGCTGAACACTGAAGCTTTCTTT.

V usage is TRBV7-9 and J usage is TRBJ2-7, with no clear D. The CDR3 is 12 residues long. Germline lookup yields CDR1 SEHNR and CDR2 FQNEAQ (reference sequence). The V end was cut by 7 bases, the J end by 7 bases, with 14 bases between. This chain's CDR3 is CASTAQYIEQYF. The CDR3 nucleotides read TGTGCCAGCACGGCCCAGTATATAGAGCAGTACTTC.

The J gene is TRBJ1-2, the V gene TRBV11-2; D is unresolved. Looked up from germline, CDR1 is SGHAT and CDR2 is FQNNGV. Deletions cut 1 base from V and 1 base from J, with 10 bases between. The length of the CDR3 is 15 residues. In DNA, the CDR3 is TGTGCCAGCAGCTTAGGGTTGGCAGATAACTATGGCTACACCTTC. Protein: CASSLGLADNYGYTF.

The gene calls are TRBV28 and TRBJ2-5, with 8 bases aligning to TRBD1. Trimming took 7 bases from V and 4 from J; bases not matched to a gene: 8. Germline lookup yields CDR1 MDHEN and CDR2 SYDVKM. This CDR3 has 14 residues. CDR3 sequence: CASNPDRVRETQYF. CDR3 coding DNA: TGTGCCAGCAACCCGGACAGGGTGCGAGAGACCCAGTACTTC.

A remark on this clone: The junction departs from germline at one end; a sequencing error may be responsible. V and J are TRBV7-9 and TRBJ2-7; no definite D call. Germline V gene lookup returns CDR1 SEHNR and CDR2 FQNEAQ (reference sequence). This CDR3 spans 13 amino acids. The CDR3 loop is CASTLAAVHEQYF. In DNA form, the CDR3 reads TGTGCCAGCACCTTAGCCGCAGTCCACGAGCAGTACTTC.

The chain joins TRBV10-1 to TRBJ2-2; D gene ambiguous. The CDR3 is 15 amino acids. V lost 3 bases to trimming and J lost 1 base, with 9 bases between them. Germline V gene sequence: CDR1 WNHNN, CDR2 SYGVQD (reference sequence). The CDR3 DNA reads as TGCGCCAGCAGTGACTACAGATTGAACACCGGGGAGCTGTTTTTT. This translates into CASSDYRLNTGELFF.

This chain joins TRBV2 and TRBJ2-5; 7 bases line up with TRBD1. Germline values: CDR1 SNHLY, CDR2 FYNNEI. V gave up 1 base and J gave up 5 bases; unmatched junction bases: 4. CDR3 length equals 14 residues. Here the CDR3 reads CASSEDRGMETQYF. The DNA of the CDR3 is TGTGCCAGCAGTGAAGACAGGGGTATGGAGACCCAGTACTTC.

J is TRBJ1-4 and V is TRBV18; perhaps TRBD1 as D (5 bases). CDR1 and CDR2 (germline): KGHSH, LQKENI. The CDR3 is 16 residues long. The V end lost 3 bases, the J end lost 7 bases, and 18 bases lay between the germline ends. This chain's CDR3 is CASSPGQGGVGEKLFF. The CDR3 nucleotides are TGTGCCAGCTCACCCGGGCAGGGTGGGGTCGGTGAAAAACTGTTTTTT.

The chain joins TRBV5-1 to TRBJ1-1; D is possibly TRBD1 (5 bases). The V and J ends lost 0 bases and 4 bases respectively, with 10 bases between them. This CDR3 contains 14 residues. Germline CDR1 and CDR2: SGHRS and YFSETQ. CDR3 residues: CASSLAGGGTEAFF. The CDR3 DNA reads TGCGCCAGCAGCTTGGCCGGGGGTGGCACTGAAGCTTTCTTT.

The chain employs TRBV19 and TRBJ2-7; TRBD1 matches at 7 bases. The CDR3 contains 14 residues. Unmatched junction bases numbered 7, after V lost 6 bases and J lost 2 bases. Per germline, CDR1 LNHDA and CDR2 SQIVND (reference sequence). Here the CDR3 DNA reads TGTGCCAGTAGGCCCGGGGACAGAGCCTACGAGCAGTACTTC. This sequence encodes CASRPGDRAYEQYF.

The CDR3 loop is CASSQGEGEAFF. In nucleotides, the CDR3 is TGCGCCAGCAGCCAAGGGGAGGGTGAAGCTTTCTTT. The rearrangement uses TRBV4-3 and TRBJ1-1; no reliable D call. CDR1 is LGHNA and CDR2 is YSLEER in the germline V gene. The CDR3 runs to 12 residues. V lost 1 base and J 7 bases, leaving 7 bases between the germline ends.

The chain couples TRBV10-3 to TRBJ2-3; 9 positions agree with TRBD2. Germline loops: CDR1 ENHRY, CDR2 SYGVKD. Trimming at V came to 10 bases and at J to 3 bases, leaving 8 bases not matched to a gene. The CDR3 totals 14 residues. The CDR3 sequence: CATLRGGQTDTQYF. The DNA for the CDR3 is TGTGCCACCTTGCGGGGGGGCCAAACAGATACGCAGTATTTT.

This chain links TRBV7-2 with TRBJ2-5; D is perhaps TRBD2 (5 bases). V was cut by 1 base and J by 5 bases, with 14 bases left in between. This CDR3 has 15 residues. From germline, CDR1 is SGHTA and CDR2 FQGNSA. CDR3 region: CASSLGSMTGETQYF. DNA of the CDR3: TGTGCCAGCAGCTTAGGGAGTATGACGGGGGAGACCCAGTACTTC. Full variable domain (rest looked up from reference TRBV7-2 and TRBJ2-5): GAGVSQSPSNKVTEKGKDVELRCDPISGHTALYWYRQSLGQGLEFLIYFQGNSAPDKSGLPSDRFSAERTGGSVSTLTIQRTQQEDSAVYLCASSLGSMTGETQYFGPGTRLLVL.

The V and J genes are TRBV5-5 and TRBJ1-3, with D hard to call. The CDR3 runs 16 residues. CDR1 and CDR2 (germline): SGHKS, YYEKEE (reference sequence). Trimming left V 6 bases short and J 0 bases short, with 16 bases between. CDR3 DNA sequence: TGTGCCAGCACCGTAAATTTCCCCTCCTCTGGAAACACCATATATTTT. Translated: CASTVNFPSSGNTIYF. Filled out from reference TRBV5-5 and TRBJ1-3, the complete variable domain reads DAGVTQSPTHLIKTRGQQVTLRCSPISGHKSVSWYQQVLGQGPQFIFQYYEKEERGRGNFPDRFSARQFPNYSSELNVNALLLGDSALYLCASTVNFPSSGNTIYFGEGSWLTVV.

This chain links TRBV5-4 with TRBJ2-5; TRBD2 matches 8 bases. The CDR3 is 17 amino acids. V gave up 1 base and J gave up 5 bases; unmatched junction bases: 13. Looked up from germline, CDR1 is SGHNT and CDR2 is YYREEE (reference sequence). CDR3: CASSLLGSGEPRETQYF. The CDR3 DNA follows: TGTGCCAGCAGCTTGTTAGGTAGCGGGGAGCCTCGGGAGACCCAGTACTTC.

The V call is TRBV6-2 or TRBV6-3, the J call TRBJ2-3; weak D call: TRBD2 (5 bases). Trimming took 2 bases from V and 6 from J, leaving 12 bases between them. CDR1 and CDR2 (germline): MNHEY, SVGEGT. CDR3 length: 14 amino acids. The CDR3 DNA is TGTGCCAGCAGTTACGAGCGGTACTGGGATACGCAGTATTTT. As protein: CASSYERYWDTQYF.

The chain has TRBV4-3 and TRBJ2-7; 9 nucleotides match TRBD1. There are 17 residues in the CDR3. CDR1 is LGHNA and CDR2 is YSLEER in the germline V gene. V lost 0 bases to trimming and J lost 3 bases; unmatched junction nucleotides: 9. As DNA, the CDR3 is TGCGCCAGCAGCCAAGATGTAGCCCGGGACAGGGACTACGAGCAGTACTTC. Translated: CASSQDVARDRDYEQYF.

The chain uses TRBV18 and TRBJ1-1, with 7 bases matching TRBD1. Germline V lookup: CDR1 KGHSH, CDR2 LQKENI. CDR3 size: 16 residues. J lost 2 bases, V lost 3 bases, and 9 bases had no gene match. CDR3 bases: TGTGCCAGCTCACCGTTACTCGGGACAGCAAACACTGAAGCTTTCTTT. This translates into CASSPLLGTANTEAFF. Combining the CDR3 with reference TRBV18 and TRBJ1-1 gives the whole variable domain NAGVMQNPRHLVRRRGQEARLRCSPMKGHSHVYWYRQLPEEGLKFMVYLQKENIIDESGMPKERFSAEFPKEGPSILRIQQVVRGDSAAYFCASSPLLGTANTEAFFGQGTRLTVV.